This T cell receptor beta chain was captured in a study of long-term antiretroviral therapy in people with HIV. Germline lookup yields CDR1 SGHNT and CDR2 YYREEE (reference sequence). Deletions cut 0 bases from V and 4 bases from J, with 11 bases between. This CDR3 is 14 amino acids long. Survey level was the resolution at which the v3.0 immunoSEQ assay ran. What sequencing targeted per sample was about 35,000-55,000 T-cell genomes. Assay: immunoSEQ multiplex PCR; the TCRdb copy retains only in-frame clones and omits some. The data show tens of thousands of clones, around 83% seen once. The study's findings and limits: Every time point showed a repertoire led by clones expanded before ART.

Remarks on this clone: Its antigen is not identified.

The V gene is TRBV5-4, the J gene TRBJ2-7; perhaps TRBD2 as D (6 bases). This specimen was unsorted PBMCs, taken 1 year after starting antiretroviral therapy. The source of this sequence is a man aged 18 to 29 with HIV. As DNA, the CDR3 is TGTGCCAGCAGCTTGGCTATTGGGGGGTACGAGCAGTACTTC. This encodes CASSLAIGGYEQYF.